The 31 T cell receptor beta chains below were found in one sample sequenced in a study of early T cells in non-severe SARS-CoV-2 infection. TCRdb fed the 5' RACE reads into MiXCR, producing one record per CDR3 protein. Altogether roughly 50,000 distinct CDR3 sequences are present, 6.2% being singletons, with the ten largest covering about 7%. This specimen consisted of whole blood, obtained at baseline. The source is an adult who was a healthcare worker with PCR-confirmed SARS-CoV-2 infection or an uninfected control (not recorded which).

The chain carries TRBV28 and TRBJ2-5; 7 bases agree with TRBD1. The CDR3 consists of 15 residues. CDR1 and CDR2 from the germline V gene are MDHEN and SYDVKM. Trimming cost V 3 bases and J 0 bases; bases outside gene matches: 4. CDR3 nucleotides: TGTGCCAGCAGTTTGGTGACAGGGTACCAAGAGACCCAGTACTTC. Encoded protein: CASSLVTGYQETQYF.

This clonotype was counted between two and nine times. The genes are TRBV6-4 and TRBJ1-1; tentatively, D is TRBD1 (5 bases). Trimming pared 8 bases from V and 4 bases from J, leaving 14 bases between. The CDR3 spans 13 residues. Germline V gene data show CDR1 as MRHNA and CDR2 as SNTAGT. The DNA for the CDR3 is TGTGCCAGCGCTTTGGAAGGGACCACTGAAGCTTTCTTT. This codes for CASALEGTTEAFF.

This clonotype was counted many times. The genes are TRBV14 and TRBJ2-2, with D possibly matching TRBD2 (6 bases). This CDR3 region has 20 residues. V was trimmed by 1 base and J by 1 base, leaving 22 bases between them. CDR1 and CDR2 from the germline V gene are SGHDN and FVKESK. The CDR3 DNA reads TGTGCCAGCAGCCAAGGGGGAGGTAGCCTCAGGCACCGGAACACCGGGGAGCTGTTTTTT. Amino acid sequence: CASSQGGGSLRHRNTGELFF. Combining the CDR3 with reference TRBV14 and TRBJ2-2 gives the whole variable domain EAGVTQFPSHSVIEKGQTVTLRCDPISGHDNLYWYRRVMGKEIKFLLHFVKESKQDESGMPNNRFLAERTGGTYSTLKVQPAELEDSGVYFCASSQGGGSLRHRNTGELFFGEGSRLTVL.

V usage is TRBV11-2 and J usage is TRBJ1-4, with a possible D match to TRBD1 (5 bases). Germline V CDR1 and CDR2: SGHAT, FQNNGV. The CDR3 sequence is 16 residues long. Trimming cost V 1 base and J 3 bases, with 12 bases left between them. CDR3 nucleotide sequence: TGTGCCAGCAGCTTAGGATTACAGGCTCCTAATGAAAAACTGTTTTTT. Translated: CASSLGLQAPNEKLFF.

This clonotype was seen more than once but under ten times. The rearrangement uses TRBV5-1 and TRBJ1-5, with 9 bases lining up with TRBD1. J lost 5 bases, V lost 0 bases, and 3 bases had no gene match. In germline, CDR1 is SGHRS, CDR2 YFSETQ. The CDR3 consists of 15 residues. The CDR3 sequence: CASSLGDREYQPQHF. The CDR3 DNA follows: TGCGCCAGCAGCTTGGGGGACAGGGAATATCAGCCCCAGCATTTT.

The J gene is TRBJ2-1, the V gene TRBV24-1, with 12 nucleotides matching TRBD2. Germline V gene lookup returns CDR1 KGHDR and CDR2 SFDVKD. Unmatched junction bases numbered 8, after V lost 2 bases and J lost 7 bases. This CDR3 has 17 residues. The CDR3 loop reads CATSDSRTSGTINEQFF. CDR3 DNA: TGTGCCACCAGTGATTCCAGGACTAGCGGGACTATTAATGAGCAGTTCTTC.

V and J are TRBV7-9 and TRBJ1-1, with a possible D match to TRBD1 (5 bases). Trimming took 5 bases from V and 6 from J, leaving 16 bases between them. Germline loops: CDR1 SEHNR, CDR2 FQNEAQ (reference sequence). The CDR3 covers 14 residues. CDR3 in amino acids: CASSLLGGDPEAFF. In nucleotides, the CDR3 is TGTGCCAGCAGCCTTCTTGGCGGGGACCCTGAAGCTTTCTTT.

The gene calls are TRBV7-9 and TRBJ2-1; the D gene is possibly TRBD2 (6 bases). V lost 1 base, J lost 12 bases, and 10 bases lay in between. The CDR3 is 12 residues long. Germline V gene sequence: CDR1 SEHNR, CDR2 FQNEAQ (reference sequence). The CDR3, as DNA: TGTGCCAGCAGCTTAGAGGCCGGGAGGCAGTTCTTC. This gives the protein CASSLEAGRQFF.

In its sample, this clonotype was seen a few times. The chain links TRBV5-1 to TRBJ1-1; D is unresolved. The V end lost 0 bases, the J end lost 1 base, and 7 bases lay between the germline ends. The length of the CDR3 is 14 residues. CDR1 and CDR2 (germline): SGHRS, YFSETQ. Here the CDR3 DNA reads TGCGCCAGCAGCTTGGGGCAGCAGAACACTGAAGCTTTCTTT. This gives the protein CASSLGQQNTEAFF. The whole variable domain, remainder taken from reference TRBV5-1 and TRBJ1-1, is KAGVTQTPRYLIKTRGQQVTLSCSPISGHRSVSWYQQTPGQGLQFLFEYFSETQRNKGNFPGRFSGRQFSNSRSEMNVSTLELGDSALYLCASSLGQQNTEAFFGQGTRLTVV.

This chain joins TRBV13 and TRBJ2-3; D is unclear. The ends were cut back, 4 bases at V and 4 bases at J, with 6 bases in the middle. The CDR3 has 12 amino acids. Per germline, CDR1 PRHDT and CDR2 FYEKMQ (reference sequence). In DNA form, the CDR3 reads TGTGCCAGCAGCTCGTATTCAGATACGCAGTATTTT. Protein: CASSSYSDTQYF.

This clonotype was seen a handful of times. This chain connects TRBV6-5 to TRBJ2-1, with 9 nucleotides matching TRBD1. The J segment lost 8 bases and the V segment lost 4 bases, leaving 9 bases of the junction unmatched. The length of the CDR3 is 15 residues. Germline CDR1 MNHEY, CDR2 SVGAGI. Here the CDR3 DNA reads TGTGCCAGCAGTTCACCGGGACAGGGAGTCCATGAGCAGTTCTTC. It specifies CASSSPGQGVHEQFF.

This clonotype occurred a few times. This chain connects TRBV5-4 to TRBJ1-2; D gene uncertain. This CDR3 comprises 14 residues. Germline lookup yields CDR1 SGHNT and CDR2 YYREEE (reference sequence). Trimming removed 1 base from V and 11 bases from J, with 18 bases in between. The CDR3 spells CASSLIDIGSEYTF. CDR3 coding DNA: TGTGCCAGCAGCTTGATTGACATAGGTTCAGAATACACCTTC.

This clonotype has at least ten counts. This chain's CDR3 is CASHRRTGELFF. DNA of the CDR3: TGTGCCAGCCACAGGAGAACCGGGGAGCTGTTTTTT. The V gene is TRBV6-5, the J gene TRBJ2-2, with TRBD1 as a possible D gene (5 bases). The V and J ends lost 8 bases and 5 bases respectively, with 9 bases between them. This CDR3 is 12 amino acids long. Per the germline V gene, CDR1 is MNHEY and CDR2 is SVGAGI.

This clonotype has a handful of counts. The J gene is TRBJ1-1, the V gene TRBV29-1; no reliable D call. CDR1 SQVTM and CDR2 ANQGSEA come from the germline V gene. The V and J ends lost 4 bases and 0 bases respectively, with 21 bases between them. The CDR3 has 17 amino acids. The CDR3 loop is CSVGGQLGGIMNTEAFF. The CDR3 DNA reads as TGCAGCGTTGGAGGGCAGCTCGGAGGAATCATGAACACTGAAGCTTTCTTT.

This clonotype was counted between two and nine times. The rearrangement joins TRBV20-1 to TRBJ2-7, with 10 nucleotides matching TRBD1. The CDR3 contains 13 residues. The V segment lost 8 bases and the J segment 1 base; nucleotides outside the gene matches: 5. Looked up from germline, CDR1 is DFQATT and CDR2 is SNEGSKA (reference sequence). Here the CDR3 DNA reads TGCAGTACGGACAGGGGGAATTCCTACGAGCAGTACTTC. Encoded protein: CSTDRGNSYEQYF.

The chain recombines TRBV4-1 with TRBJ2-7; no clear D gene. Trimming removed 1 base at V and 2 bases at J, with 18 bases between. The germline V gene encodes CDR1 MGHRA and CDR2 YSYEKL. CDR3 length: 17 residues. CDR3 sequence reads: CASSQVGRRKGAYEQYF. The CDR3 DNA sequence: TGCGCCAGCAGCCAAGTTGGACGCCGAAAGGGTGCCTACGAGCAGTACTTC.

V is TRBV6-2 or TRBV6-3 and J is TRBJ1-1, with no clear D. The CDR3 has 13 amino acids. V was shortened by 2 bases and J by 8 bases, with 12 bases between the two germline ends. Germline assignment: CDR1 MNHEY and CDR2 SVGEGT. The DNA of the CDR3 is TGTGCCAGCAGTTACGTACAAGGACGCGAAGCTTTCTTT. Protein: CASSYVQGREAFF.

This clonotype was observed many times. This chain links TRBV4-1 with TRBJ1-1; 8 nucleotides match TRBD1. Germline V gene sequence: CDR1 MGHRA, CDR2 YSYEKL. Trimming removed 4 bases from V and 4 bases from J; junction bases left unmatched: 11. The CDR3 is 16 residues long. CDR3 coding DNA: TGCGCCAGCAGCCCCAGCCCAGGGGGCTGGGGCACTGAAGCTTTCTTT. Encoded protein: CASSPSPGGWGTEAFF.

This clonotype was seen a few times. V and J are TRBV6-5 and TRBJ2-7, with TRBD2 as a possible D gene (6 bases). The CDR3 is 13 residues long. Trimming removed 0 bases at V and 6 bases at J, with 9 bases between. CDR1 and CDR2 (germline): MNHEY, SVGAGI. The CDR3 DNA is TGTGCCAGCAGTTACTCGGCGGGGTCCGAGCAGTACTTC. Amino acids: CASSYSAGSEQYF.

This clonotype came up many times. This chain connects TRBV15 to TRBJ1-2; possible D gene TRBD1, 6 bases. The CDR3 is made up of 14 amino acids. Trimming left V 5 bases short and J 4 bases short, with 14 bases between. The germline V gene encodes CDR1 LNHNV and CDR2 YYDKDF (reference sequence). The CDR3, as DNA: TGTGCCACCAGCCTCCCAGGACAGAGCTATGGCTACACCTTC. Protein product: CATSLPGQSYGYTF.

This clonotype was counted at least ten times. This sequence joins TRBV20-1 and TRBJ2-3, with 8 bases fitting TRBD1. CDR3 size: 15 residues. Trimming removed 0 bases from V and 0 bases from J; junction bases left unmatched: 2. Germline CDR1 DFQATT, CDR2 SNEGSKA (reference sequence). The CDR3 loop reads CSARDRTGSTDTQYF. CDR3 bases: TGCAGTGCTAGAGATCGGACAGGGAGCACAGATACGCAGTATTTT.

This clonotype was recorded a few times. This chain connects TRBV28 to TRBJ2-5; D could derive from TRBD1 or TRBD2 (5 bases each). Trimming pared 2 bases from V and 3 bases from J, leaving 7 bases between. Per the germline V gene, CDR1 is MDHEN and CDR2 is SYDVKM. The CDR3 spans 13 residues. In DNA form, the CDR3 reads TGTGCCAGCAGTTTAGGGGGAGAAGAGACCCAGTACTTC. Translation: CASSLGGEETQYF.

This chain links TRBV9 with TRBJ1-3, with 8 positions matching TRBD1. Germline V lookup: CDR1 SGDLS, CDR2 YYNGEE. J lost 4 bases, V lost 0 bases, and 0 bases had no gene match. The CDR3 runs 14 residues. Here the CDR3 reads CASSVAGGGNTIYF. The CDR3 DNA reads as TGTGCCAGCAGCGTAGCAGGGGGCGGAAACACCATATATTTT.

This clonotype has just a few counts. The chain joins TRBV6-5 to TRBJ1-2; TRBD1 matches at 9 bases. CDR3 length equals 18 residues. CDR1 is MNHEY, CDR2 SVGAGI, per germline. Losses at the gene ends were 5 bases for V and 2 bases for J; bases not matched to a gene: 15. This chain's CDR3 is CASSPTLTGGDLNYGYTF. The CDR3 region has the DNA TGTGCCAGCAGTCCCACCCTGACAGGGGGGGATTTGAACTATGGCTACACCTTC.

This clonotype was observed at least ten times. The CDR3 coding sequence is TGCAGTGCTAGAGATTCAGGAAGTAGCAATCAGCCCCAGCATTTT. It codes for CSARDSGSSNQPQHF. The chain combines TRBV20-1 with TRBJ1-5; D remains unclear. CDR3 length: 15 amino acids. Per the germline V gene, CDR1 is DFQATT and CDR2 is SNEGSKA (reference sequence). Deletions cut 0 bases from V and 0 bases from J, with 9 bases between.

This clonotype came up many times. The rearrangement joins TRBV28 to TRBJ1-2; D is unclear. This CDR3 is 13 amino acids long. V was clipped by 5 bases and J by 8 bases, with 15 bases between them. Germline V gives CDR1 MDHEN, CDR2 SYDVKM. CDR3 loop: CASSPGGVGGYTF. CDR3 DNA: TGTGCCAGCAGTCCCGGCGGGGTGGGCGGCTACACCTTC.

The rearrangement joins TRBV7-2 to TRBJ2-7; 7 bases line up with TRBD2. This CDR3 has 15 amino acids. Trimming took 1 base from V and 5 from J; bases not matched to a gene: 8. Germline CDR1 reads SGHTA; CDR2 reads FQGNSA. CDR3 in amino acids: CASSLELGGGHEQYF. In DNA, the CDR3 is TGTGCCAGCAGCTTAGAGTTGGGGGGAGGGCACGAGCAGTACTTC. The entire variable domain, with the rest obtained from reference TRBV7-2 and TRBJ2-7, is as follows: GAGVSQSPSNKVTEKGKDVELRCDPISGHTALYWYRQSLGQGLEFLIYFQGNSAPDKSGLPSDRFSAERTGGSVSTLTIQRTQQEDSAVYLCASSLELGGGHEQYFGPGTRLTVT.

The chain has TRBV10-3 and TRBJ1-3, with D possibly TRBD1 on 5 matching bases. Trimming left V 4 bases short and J 2 bases short, with 12 bases between. CDR3 size: 15 residues. Germline values: CDR1 ENHRY, CDR2 SYGVKD. CDR3 sequence: CAISAGQGAGNTIYF. In nucleotides, the CDR3 is TGTGCCATCAGTGCGGGCCAGGGTGCTGGAAACACCATATATTTT.

V and J are TRBV5-1 and TRBJ2-2; D might be TRBD2 (6 bases). CDR3 length equals 15 residues. V was pared by 0 bases and J by 1 base, with 7 bases between. Germline V gene sequence: CDR1 SGHRS, CDR2 YFSETQ. The CDR3, as DNA: TGCGCCAGCAGCTTGGAAGCGGGGAACACCGGGGAGCTGTTTTTT. As protein: CASSLEAGNTGELFF.

The sample holds a few counts of this clonotype. The chain combines TRBV7-2 with TRBJ2-6; D gene unclear. CDR1 is SGHTA, CDR2 FQGNSA, per germline. Trimming shortened V by 7 bases and J by 7 bases, and 20 bases separated the two germline ends. CDR3 size: 16 residues. The CDR3: CASTSGGPWSANVLTF. Written as DNA, the CDR3 is TGTGCCAGCACCTCCGGTGGACCCTGGAGTGCCAACGTCCTGACTTTC.

This clonotype was counted at least ten times. The rearrangement uses TRBV11-3 and TRBJ2-1, with 12 bases aligning to TRBD2. Trimming at V came to 5 bases and at J to 8 bases, leaving 7 bases not matched to a gene. The CDR3 contains 15 residues. Germline V gene data show CDR1 as SGHNT and CDR2 as YENEEA. CDR3 region: CASSPLAGGLDEQFF. Written as DNA, the CDR3 is TGTGCCAGCAGCCCCCTAGCGGGAGGGCTCGATGAGCAGTTCTTC. The entire variable domain, with the rest obtained from reference TRBV11-3 and TRBJ2-1, is as follows: EAGVVQSPRYKIIEKKQPVAFWCNPISGHNTLYWYLQNLGQGPELLIRYENEEAVDDSQLPKDRFSAERLKGVDSTLKIQPAELGDSAVYLCASSPLAGGLDEQFFGPGTRLTVL.